The 9 T cell receptor beta chains in this list originate from one sample, sequenced in a study of blood T cell repertoires in COVID-19 (dated by TCRdb to the early 2020s). Libraries were constructed by the immunoSEQ multiplex PCR assay. TCRdb provides this immuneACCESS table in a form limited to in-frame rearrangements. Some clones are lacking; in checked studies, under half of them reflect an unresolved V gene, and why the rest are absent is not known. The sample table lists about 240,000 clones, 86% of them with a count of one. The leading ten clones occupy 6.2% of the sample. The sequencing input was peripheral blood. The receptor source for this set is a man aged 55 to 70 with acute or convalescent COVID-19.

On this clone: Other DNA sequences in this specimen translate into the identical CDR3. J is TRBJ1-2 and V is TRBV2, with TRBD1 matching over 9 bases. Germline loops: CDR1 SNHLY, CDR2 FYNNEI. The CDR3 has 13 residues. The V segment lost 6 bases and the J segment 5 bases; nucleotides outside the gene matches: 4. CDR3 loop: CASSGDRGYGYTF. In nucleotides, the CDR3 is TGTGCCAGCAGCGGAGACAGGGGGTATGGCTACACCTTC.

The chain has TRBV19 and TRBJ2-4, with D possibly TRBD1 on 6 matching bases. In germline, CDR1 is LNHDA, CDR2 SQIVND (reference sequence). This CDR3 comprises 17 residues. Trimming shortened V by 3 bases and J by 0 bases, and 15 bases separated the two germline ends. In DNA form, the CDR3 reads TGTGCCAGTAGTATGACCGGGACAAGTCTAGCCAAAAACATTCAGTACTTC. Protein product: CASSMTGTSLAKNIQYF. The full variable domain, its missing parts supplied by reference TRBV19 and TRBJ2-4, is DGGITQSPKYLFRKEGQNVTLSCEQNLNHDAMYWYRQDPGQGLRLIYYSQIVNDFQKGDIAEGYSVSREKKESFPLTVTSAQKNPTAFYLCASSMTGTSLAKNIQYFGAGTRLSVL.

The chain carries TRBV5-5 and TRBJ1-2; the match to TRBD1 covers 9 bases. The CDR3 runs to 16 residues. The ends lost 4 bases at V and 5 bases at J; junction bases unmatched: 12. CDR1 and CDR2 from the germline V gene are SGHKS and YYEKEE (reference sequence). The CDR3 DNA sequence: TGTGCCAGCAGCCAATTACCGGGACAGGGTGTTTATGGCTACACCTTC. Translating it yields CASSQLPGQGVYGYTF.

The V and J genes are TRBV15 and TRBJ2-5; D unclear. The CDR3 length is 13 residues. CDR1 and CDR2 (germline): LNHNV, YYDKDF (reference sequence). V lost 2 bases to trimming and J lost 4 bases, with 8 bases between them. CDR3 DNA: TGTGCCACCAGCAGAACAATTTCAGAGACCCAGTACTTC. As protein: CATSRTISETQYF.

The rearrangement links TRBV7-2 to TRBJ2-1; no clear D. The germline CDR1 and CDR2 sequences are SGHTA and FQGNSA. There are 14 residues in the CDR3. V lost 4 bases and J 7 bases, leaving 14 bases between the germline ends. The chain's CDR3 is CASSWSSPRNEQFF. The DNA of the CDR3 is TGTGCCAGCAGCTGGTCGAGTCCTAGAAATGAGCAGTTCTTC.

This chain uses TRBV12-2 with TRBJ2-7; TRBD1, the D gene given by the table, was not confirmed from the DNA. TRBV12-2 is a documented pseudogene. CDR3 length: 15 amino acids. CDR3 sequence (DNA): TGTGCAAGTCGCGAGAGACAAGAACAATCCTACGAGCAGTACTTC. Its translation is CASRERQEQSYEQYF.

The rearrangement joins TRBV5-1 to TRBJ2-1; 11 nucleotides line up with TRBD2. The CDR3 is 15 residues long. Trimming cost V 4 bases and J 5 bases; bases outside gene matches: 5. Germline V gene lookup returns CDR1 SGHRS and CDR2 YFSETQ. For the CDR3, the DNA is TGCGCCAGCAGCAGGGTAGCGGGAGGGCACAATGAGCAGTTCTTC. This translates into CASSRVAGGHNEQFF.

The gene calls are TRBV24-1 and TRBJ2-1; TRBD1 agrees at 9 bases. There are 15 residues in the CDR3. Germline V gene sequence: CDR1 KGHDR, CDR2 SFDVKD. Trimming took 6 bases from V and 5 from J; bases not matched to a gene: 7. The CDR3 coding sequence is TGTGCCACCAGTTCAGGGGACAGGGAAGACAATGAGCAGTTCTTC. Translated, it gives CATSSGDREDNEQFF.

The chain uses TRBV7-8 and TRBJ1-2, with 9 nucleotides matching TRBD1. Germline values: CDR1 SGHVS, CDR2 FQNEAQ. V dropped 2 bases and J dropped 13; count of bases not matched to a gene: 8. The CDR3 covers 13 residues. CDR3 nucleotides: TGTGCCAGCAGCTTAAGGGACAGGGTGGTGTCCACCTTC. Translating it yields CASSLRDRVVSTF.